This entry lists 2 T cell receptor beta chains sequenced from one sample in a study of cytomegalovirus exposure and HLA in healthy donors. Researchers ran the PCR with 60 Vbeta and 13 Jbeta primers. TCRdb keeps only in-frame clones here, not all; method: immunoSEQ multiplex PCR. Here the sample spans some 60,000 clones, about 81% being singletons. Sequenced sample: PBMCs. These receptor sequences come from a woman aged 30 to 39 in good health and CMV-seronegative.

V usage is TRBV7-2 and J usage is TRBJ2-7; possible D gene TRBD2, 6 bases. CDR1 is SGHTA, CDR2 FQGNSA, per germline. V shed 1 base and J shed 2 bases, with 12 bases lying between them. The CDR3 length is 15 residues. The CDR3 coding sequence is TGTGCCAGCAGCTTAGGTTGGCGGGGCGCCTACGAGCAGTACTTC. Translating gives CASSLGWRGAYEQYF.

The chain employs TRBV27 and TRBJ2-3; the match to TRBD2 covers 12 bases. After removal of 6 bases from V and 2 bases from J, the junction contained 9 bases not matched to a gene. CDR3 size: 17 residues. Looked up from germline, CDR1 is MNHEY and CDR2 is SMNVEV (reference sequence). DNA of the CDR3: TGTGCCAGCAGCACATCTAGCGGGAGGGCCGTCACAGATACGCAGTATTTT. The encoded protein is CASSTSSGRAVTDTQYF.